This entry lists 9 T cell receptor beta chains sequenced from one sample in a study of cytomegalovirus exposure and HLA in healthy donors. 13 Jbeta primers and 60 Vbeta primers were used for the PCR. Libraries were prepared by immunoSEQ multiplex PCR; TCRdb keeps only in-frame clonotypes and omits some of them. The table lists 85,000 to 100,000 clones, about 80% of them singletons. The sequencing sample was made of PBMCs. The source of these receptors is a man aged 40-50 years in good health and CMV-seronegative.

The chain joins TRBV25-1 to TRBJ2-4, with a possible D match to TRBD1 (5 bases). Between the trimmed V and J ends, which lost 4 bases and 6 bases, there was a span of 10 bases. The CDR3 runs to 13 residues. Germline loops: CDR1 MGHDK, CDR2 SYGVNS. CDR3 bases: TGTGCCAGCAGTGTCCAGGGCGGAAACATTCAGTACTTC. It is translated as CASSVQGGNIQYF.

The chain is built from TRBV30 and TRBJ2-7; TRBD2 matches at 8 bases. The CDR3 is made up of 13 amino acids. J gave up 4 bases and V 4 bases, and 6 bases lay outside the gene matches. Germline V gene sequence: CDR1 GTSNPN, CDR2 SVGIG (reference sequence). CDR3 in amino acids: CAWMNGGAYEQYF. CDR3 bases: TGTGCCTGGATGAACGGGGGGGCTTACGAGCAGTACTTC.

In its sample, this clone was seen a few times. In nucleotides, the CDR3 is TGCGCCAGCAGCCCCCAAGCGTCCTACAATGAGCAGTTCTTC. Translated, it gives CASSPQASYNEQFF. This chain uses TRBV5-1 with TRBJ2-1, with unresolved D. Germline CDR1 reads SGHRS; CDR2 reads YFSETQ. Trimming shortened V by 4 bases and J by 1 base, and 9 bases separated the two germline ends. This CDR3 is built from 14 residues.

The chain uses TRBV6-4 and TRBJ1-3; no definite D call. From germline, CDR1 is MRHNA and CDR2 SNTAGT. The V end was cut by 4 bases, the J end by 0 bases, with 4 bases between. The length of the CDR3 is 13 residues. CDR3 loop: CASSANSGNTIYF. The CDR3 DNA follows: TGTGCCAGCAGTGCCAACTCTGGAAACACCATATATTTT.

This rearrangement joins TRBV7-9 to TRBJ2-2; 8 positions match TRBD2. The ends lost 7 bases at V and 7 bases at J; junction bases unmatched: 5. CDR1 and CDR2 (germline): SEHNR, FQNEAQ (reference sequence). The CDR3 extends over 13 amino acids. CDR3 bases: TGTGCCAGCATGAGCGGGAGTGGCGGGGAGCTGTTTTTT. Amino acids: CASMSGSGGELFF.

The sample holds one count of this clone. The rearrangement joins TRBV4-1 to TRBJ2-5; 11 bases match TRBD1. The CDR3 contains 16 residues. Trimming cost V 3 bases and J 4 bases; bases outside gene matches: 7. Germline V lookup: CDR1 MGHRA, CDR2 YSYEKL. CDR3 residues: CASSQGTGTGGETQYF. CDR3 nucleotide sequence: TGCGCCAGCAGCCAGGGGACAGGGACAGGGGGAGAGACCCAGTACTTC.

This rearrangement joins TRBV29-1 to TRBJ2-3; 7 bases are a match to TRBD1. The CDR3 runs to 12 residues. V was clipped by 7 bases and J by 4 bases; unmatched bases: 5. The germline V gene encodes CDR1 SQVTM and CDR2 ANQGSEA. The chain's CDR3 is CSALTGSDTQYF. The CDR3 DNA sequence: TGCAGCGCTTTGACAGGGTCAGATACGCAGTATTTT.

This chain links TRBV5-4 with TRBJ1-6, with TRBD1 as a possible D gene (6 bases). The CDR3 totals 17 residues. The V and J ends lost 5 bases and 2 bases respectively, with 17 bases between them. The germline CDR1 and CDR2 sequences are SGHNT and YYREEE (reference sequence). CDR3 coding DNA: TGTGCCAGCAGTCAAACGGGGGGCGCCCCCTATAATTCACCCCTCCACTTT. Translating it yields CASSQTGGAPYNSPLHF.

This clone was counted a few times. The J gene is TRBJ1-3, the V gene TRBV16; TRBD1 aligns across 7 bases. The CDR3 covers 16 residues. The V segment lost 2 bases and the J segment 3 bases; nucleotides outside the gene matches: 7. CDR1 is KGHSY, CDR2 FQNENV, per germline. DNA for the CDR3: TGTGCCAGCAGCCAACTCCCTCAGGGGGTTGGAAACACCATATATTTT. It is translated as CASSQLPQGVGNTIYF.